This T cell receptor beta chain is from a study of T cells in Graves' hyperthyroidism and ophthalmopathy. Study-level findings and limits: Blood samples included most of the expanded thyroid clonotypes exceeding 0.001. Ophthalmopathy got predicted by the model a median approximately 6 months before its onset.

TCR beta CDR3 regions were amplified from RNA transcripts. Carried out on the TCR CDR3, a first-round RT-PCR used the HTBI primer set. In TCRdb, the multiplex PCR reads were re-called with MiXCR into one record per CDR3 protein. Of around 390,000 distinct CDR3 sequences in the sample, approximately 15% were seen once. This clonotype was observed a handful of times. Its antigen remains unidentified. Trimming removed 6 bases at V and 5 bases at J, with 16 bases between. The CDR3 has 14 residues. Lactation, pregnancy, other autoimmune disease or uncontrolled infection led to exclusion of patients. Source material for PBMCs was more than 9.5 ml fresh peripheral blood.

The material sequenced was blood. The receptor's source is a woman in her twenties or thirties with Graves' ophthalmopathy. This chain connects TRBV12-3 or TRBV12-4 to TRBJ1-2; D call uncertain. The CDR3 region has the DNA TGTGCCAGCAGCCCCTGGGGAGCGAATTATGGCTACACCTTC. Protein: CASSPWGANYGYTF.